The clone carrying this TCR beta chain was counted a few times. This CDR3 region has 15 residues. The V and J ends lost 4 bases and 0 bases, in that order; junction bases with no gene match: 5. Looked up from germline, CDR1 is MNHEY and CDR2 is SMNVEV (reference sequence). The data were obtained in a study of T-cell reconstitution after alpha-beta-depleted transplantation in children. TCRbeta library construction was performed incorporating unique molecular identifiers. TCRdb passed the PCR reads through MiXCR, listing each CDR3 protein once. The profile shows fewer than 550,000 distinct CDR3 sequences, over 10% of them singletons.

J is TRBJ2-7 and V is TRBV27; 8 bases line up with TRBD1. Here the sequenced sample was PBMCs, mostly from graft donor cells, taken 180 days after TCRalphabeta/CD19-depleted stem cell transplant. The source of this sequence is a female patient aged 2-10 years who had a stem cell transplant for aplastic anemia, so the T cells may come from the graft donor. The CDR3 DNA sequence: TGTGCCAGCAGTTCCGGCGGGACAGGCTCCTACGAGCAGTACTTC. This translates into CASSSGGTGSYEQYF.